This TCR beta chain was found in a study of cytomegalovirus exposure and HLA in healthy donors. The PCR ran on 60 Vbeta and 13 Jbeta primers. This table comes from immunoSEQ multiplex PCR, and its TCRdb copy is limited to in-frame clones, with some not included. The sample yields 150,000 to 200,000 clones, around 82% seen once. Nominally healthy donors provided the samples, though records likely missed some immune exposures. V gave up 6 bases and J gave up 2 bases, with 16 bases separating them. Germline lookup yields CDR1 SEHNR and CDR2 FQNEAQ (reference sequence). This CDR3 region has 15 residues. The sequence was obtained from a woman in her thirties in good health and CMV-seropositive. The sequenced sample was PBMCs. The chain uses TRBV7-9 and TRBJ1-1; D may be TRBD1 (6 bases). Here the CDR3 DNA reads TGTGCCAGCAGTCAAGGGGGTCGGACAAACACTGAAGCTTTCTTT. This translates into CASSQGGRTNTEAFF.